This paragraph covers one T cell receptor beta chain sequence. Its antigen is unknown. CD4+ T cells from unexposed donors were obtained before the COVID-19 pandemic (2011-2018). The cells were cultured for under twelve days before CD4+ T cells were isolated. These data originate in a study of CD4 T cells in relation to SARS-CoV-2 and coronaviruses. Assay: immunoSEQ multiplex PCR; the TCRdb copy retains only in-frame clones and omits some. Altogether around 21,000 clones are present, roughly 66% being singletons, with the ten largest covering about 10%. This CDR3 is 15 amino acids long. CDR1 is KGHSH, CDR2 LQKENI, per germline. Trimming cost V 2 bases and J 5 bases, with 15 bases left between them.

The chain links TRBV18 to TRBJ1-1; D call uncertain. The receptor's source is a human donor in good health. Sequenced sample: CD4+ T cells from PBMCs, cultured in vitro. The CDR3, as DNA: TGTGCCAGCTCACCAGAGTCGGGGAGTAGGACTGAAGCTTTCTTT. Protein sequence: CASSPESGSRTEAFF.